What follows are 8 T cell receptor beta chains derived from one specimen sequenced in a study of regulatory T cells in long-lasting Graves disease. CDR3-region Arm-PCR and iRepertoire HTBI primers produced the TCR beta libraries. TCRdb analysed the multiplex PCR reads with MiXCR anew, one entry per CDR3 protein. Counted here are roughly 560,000 distinct CDR3 sequences, around 15% occurring once; the ten biggest clones make up approximately 25%. The time point here: newly diagnosed GD, antithyroid drugs for less than 3 months. Generation of the TCR library employed RNA extracted from PBMCs. These same records also appear under a second study, on T cells in Graves' hyperthyroidism and ophthalmopathy.

The sample here was peripheral blood mononuclear cells (PBMCs), taken at new diagnosis, from a patient treated with antithyroid drugs. These receptor sequences come from a woman between 40 and 65 years old with Graves disease.

This clonotype was counted many times. The chain employs TRBV6-1 and TRBJ1-5, with no clear D. Deletions cut 4 bases from V and 7 bases from J, with 14 bases between. The V gene's germline CDR1 is MNHNS and CDR2 SASEGT. The CDR3 covers 14 residues. CDR3 in amino acids: CASSVKKITQPQHF. CDR3 nucleotide sequence: TGTGCCAGCAGTGTCAAGAAGATAACGCAGCCCCAGCATTTT.

This clonotype was observed many times. The J gene is TRBJ1-1, the V gene TRBV6-2 or TRBV6-3; 8 bases agree with TRBD1. Germline V lookup: CDR1 MNHEY, CDR2 SVGEGT. The CDR3 totals 15 residues. V trimming: 4 bases; J trimming: 7 bases; junction bases outside the gene matches: 11. CDR3 in DNA: TGTGCCAGCAGTTCACCGGGACAGGAGGAATTTGAAGCTTTCTTT. Its translation is CASSSPGQEEFEAFF.

The chain couples TRBV6-2 or TRBV6-3 to TRBJ1-5; unclear D gene. V lost 0 bases and J lost 3, with 9 bases in between. The CDR3 spans 15 residues. From germline, CDR1 is MNHEY and CDR2 SVGEGT. CDR3 DNA: TGTGCCAGCAGTTACTCGGCCTTTACCAATCAGCCCCAGCATTTT. Translating gives CASSYSAFTNQPQHF.

This chain links TRBV19 with TRBJ2-6; a possible D gene is TRBD1 (6 bases). The CDR3 runs 15 residues. The germline V gene has CDR1 LNHDA and CDR2 SQIVND (reference sequence). The ends were cut back, 5 bases at V and 0 bases at J, with 8 bases in the middle. CDR3 region: CASSRQVSGANVLTF. CDR3 coding DNA: TGTGCCAGTAGTCGACAGGTCTCTGGGGCCAACGTCCTGACTTTC.

In its sample, this clonotype was seen a few times. The chain couples TRBV12-3 or TRBV12-4 to TRBJ1-6, with D hard to call. The CDR3 totals 14 residues. Trimming removed 7 bases from V and 7 bases from J, with 14 bases in between. This CDR3 is CASTPGVTNSPLHF. DNA for the CDR3: TGTGCCAGCACCCCCGGGGTAACGAATTCACCCCTCCACTTT.

This clonotype was observed a handful of times. This chain uses TRBV28 with TRBJ2-1, with D tentatively TRBD1 (5 bases). CDR3 length: 13 residues. V gave up 3 bases and J gave up 7 bases, with 10 bases separating them. Germline values: CDR1 MDHEN, CDR2 SYDVKM. DNA of the CDR3: TGTGCCAGCAGTTTGGGGCGGTGGAATGAGCAGTTCTTC. Residues: CASSLGRWNEQFF.

This clonotype has at least ten counts. The chain joins TRBV12-3 or TRBV12-4 to TRBJ2-2; D is perhaps TRBD2 (6 bases). This CDR3 is built from 14 residues. V lost 5 bases to trimming and J lost 6 bases, with 13 bases between them. This CDR3 reads CASSDFRDSGELFF. DNA for the CDR3: TGTGCCAGCAGTGACTTCCGGGACTCCGGGGAGCTGTTTTTT.

The CDR3 bases are TGCAGTGCTAGATCTCGCAAAGAGGAACCCCTCCACTTT. Its translation: CSARSRKEEPLHF. The chain uses TRBV20-1 and TRBJ1-6; D is ambiguous. V was clipped by 2 bases and J by 12 bases, with 14 bases between them. This CDR3 has 13 residues. The germline gives CDR1 DFQATT, CDR2 SNEGSKA (reference sequence).